This T cell receptor beta chain originates from a study of blood T cell repertoires in COVID-19. Sequencing used immunoSEQ multiplex PCR; TCRdb keeps in-frame clones, though not all of them. The data show 250,000 to 300,000 clones, with under 90% seen just once and 2.5% to 3% held by the top ten. The CDR3 is made up of 19 amino acids. Trimming at V came to 1 base and at J to 0 bases, leaving 11 bases not matched to a gene. From germline, CDR1 is LNHNV and CDR2 YYDKDF (reference sequence). This chain connects TRBV15 to TRBJ1-5; 8 bases agree with TRBD1. The source material was peripheral blood. This sequence originates from a woman between 55 and 75 years old with active or convalescent COVID-19. CDR3 DNA sequence: TGTGCCACCAGCAGAGTACTTATGTGGCAGGGGGCTAGCAATCAGCCCCAGCATTTT. Translation gives CATSRVLMWQGASNQPQHF.